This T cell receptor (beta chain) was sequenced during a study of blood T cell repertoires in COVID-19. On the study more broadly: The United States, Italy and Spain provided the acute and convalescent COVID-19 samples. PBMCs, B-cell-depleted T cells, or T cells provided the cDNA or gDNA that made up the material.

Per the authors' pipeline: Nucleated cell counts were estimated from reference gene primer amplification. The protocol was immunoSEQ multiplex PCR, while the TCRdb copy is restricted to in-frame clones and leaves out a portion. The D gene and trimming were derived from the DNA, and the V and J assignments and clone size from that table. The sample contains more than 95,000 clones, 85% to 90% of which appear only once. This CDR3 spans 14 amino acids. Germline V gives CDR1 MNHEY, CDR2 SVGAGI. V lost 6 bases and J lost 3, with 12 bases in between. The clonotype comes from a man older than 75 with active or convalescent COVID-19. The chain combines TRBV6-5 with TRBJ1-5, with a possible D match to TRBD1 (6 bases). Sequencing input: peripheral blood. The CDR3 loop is CASSHGQINQPQHF. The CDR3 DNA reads TGTGCCAGCAGCCACGGACAGATCAATCAGCCCCAGCATTTT.